This T cell receptor (beta chain) was sequenced in a study of T cell repertoires in cytomegalovirus infection. TCRdb processed the reads anew with MiXCR; each CDR3 protein has one entry. This sample carries roughly 990,000 distinct CDR3 sequences, roughly a third of them seen once, and the ten largest clones take around an eighth. From germline, CDR1 is SGHVS and CDR2 FQNEAQ. V was pared by 1 base and J by 1 base, with 10 bases between. This CDR3 is built from 15 residues. A remark on this clonotype: Antigen specificity is unknown.

The sample here was cultured CD8+ T cells from PBMCs, taken from culture after CMV antigen stimulation. The receptor comes from a human donor in good health (CMV status not recorded). Some clones in this sample may be carry-over from other donors' samples. The rearrangement joins TRBV7-8 to TRBJ2-5; D is undetermined. CDR3 DNA: TGTGCCAGCAGCTTAGTGACGGGCAGCCAAGAGACCCAGTACTTC. Its translation: CASSLVTGSQETQYF.